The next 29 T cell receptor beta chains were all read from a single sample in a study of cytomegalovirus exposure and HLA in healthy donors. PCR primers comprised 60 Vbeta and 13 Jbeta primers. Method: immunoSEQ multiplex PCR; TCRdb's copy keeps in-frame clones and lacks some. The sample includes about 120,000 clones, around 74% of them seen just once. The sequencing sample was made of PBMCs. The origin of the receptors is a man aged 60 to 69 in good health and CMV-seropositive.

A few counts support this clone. The chain's CDR3 is CASTYPGGNTEAFF. Written as DNA, the CDR3 is TGTGCCAGCACCTACCCGGGTGGGAACACTGAAGCTTTCTTT. The chain has TRBV28 and TRBJ1-1; D gene unclear. The germline V gene has CDR1 MDHEN and CDR2 SYDVKM. CDR3 length: 14 amino acids. Between the trimmed V and J ends, which lost 7 bases and 1 base, there was a span of 13 bases.

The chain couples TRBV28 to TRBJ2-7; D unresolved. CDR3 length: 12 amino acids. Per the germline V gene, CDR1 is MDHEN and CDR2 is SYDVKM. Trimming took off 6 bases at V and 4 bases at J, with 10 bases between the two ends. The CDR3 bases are TGTGCCAGCAGGAGCATCCAATACGAGCAGTACTTC. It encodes CASRSIQYEQYF.

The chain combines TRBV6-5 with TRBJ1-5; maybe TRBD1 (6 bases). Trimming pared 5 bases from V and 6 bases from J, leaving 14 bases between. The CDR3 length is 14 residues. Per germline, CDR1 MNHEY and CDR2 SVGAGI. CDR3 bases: TGTGCCAGCAGTCTGCGCCAGGGGCTTCAGCCCCAGCATTTT. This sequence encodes CASSLRQGLQPQHF.

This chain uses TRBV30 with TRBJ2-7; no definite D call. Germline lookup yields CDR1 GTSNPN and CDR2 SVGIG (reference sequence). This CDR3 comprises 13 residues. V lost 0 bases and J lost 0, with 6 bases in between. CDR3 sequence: CAWSVYSSYEQYF. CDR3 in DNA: TGTGCCTGGAGTGTGTACAGCTCCTACGAGCAGTACTTC. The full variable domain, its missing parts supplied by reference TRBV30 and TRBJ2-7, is SQTIHQWPATLVQPVGSPLSLECTVEGTSNPNLYWYRQAAGRGLQLLFYSVGIGQISSEVPQNLSASRPQDRQFILSSKKLLLSDSGFYLCAWSVYSSYEQYFGPGTRLTVT.

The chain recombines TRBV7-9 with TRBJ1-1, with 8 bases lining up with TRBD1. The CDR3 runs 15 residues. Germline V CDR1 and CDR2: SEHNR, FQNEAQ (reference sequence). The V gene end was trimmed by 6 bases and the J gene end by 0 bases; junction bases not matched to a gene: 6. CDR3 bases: TGTGCCAGCAGTCTGGACAGGGTCATGAACACTGAAGCTTTCTTT. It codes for CASSLDRVMNTEAFF.

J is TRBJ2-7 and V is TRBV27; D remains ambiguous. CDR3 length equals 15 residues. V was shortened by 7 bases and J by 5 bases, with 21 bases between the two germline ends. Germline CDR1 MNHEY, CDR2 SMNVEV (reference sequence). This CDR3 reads CASTPKRDLRDEQYF. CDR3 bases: TGTGCCAGCACCCCCAAGCGAGACCTGAGAGACGAGCAGTACTTC.

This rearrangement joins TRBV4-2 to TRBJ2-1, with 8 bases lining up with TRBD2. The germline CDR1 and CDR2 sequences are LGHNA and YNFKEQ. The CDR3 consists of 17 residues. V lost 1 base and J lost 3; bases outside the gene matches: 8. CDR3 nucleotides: TGTGCCAGCAGCCAAGGGGGGCCGGGACTAGTCTACAATGAGCAGTTCTTC. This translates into CASSQGGPGLVYNEQFF.

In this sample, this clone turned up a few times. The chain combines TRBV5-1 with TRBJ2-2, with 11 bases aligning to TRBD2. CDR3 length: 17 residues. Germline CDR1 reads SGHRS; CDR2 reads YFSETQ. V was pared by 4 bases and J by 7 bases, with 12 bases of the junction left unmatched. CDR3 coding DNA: TGCGCCAGCAGCCTCGCTGTTAGCGGGGGGGCTTTCGGGGAGCTGTTTTTT. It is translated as CASSLAVSGGAFGELFF.

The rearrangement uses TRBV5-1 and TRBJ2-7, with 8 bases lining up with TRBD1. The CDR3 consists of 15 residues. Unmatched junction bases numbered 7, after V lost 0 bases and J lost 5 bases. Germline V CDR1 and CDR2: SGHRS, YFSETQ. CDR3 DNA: TGCGCCAGCAGCTTGGCTCCGGACAGGGACGACGAGCAGTACTTC. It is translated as CASSLAPDRDDEQYF. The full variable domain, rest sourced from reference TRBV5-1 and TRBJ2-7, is KAGVTQTPRYLIKTRGQQVTLSCSPISGHRSVSWYQQTPGQGLQFLFEYFSETQRNKGNFPGRFSGRQFSNSRSEMNVSTLELGDSALYLCASSLAPDRDDEQYFGPGTRLTVT.

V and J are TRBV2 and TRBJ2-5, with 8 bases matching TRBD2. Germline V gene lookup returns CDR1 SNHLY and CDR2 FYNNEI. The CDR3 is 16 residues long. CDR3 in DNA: TGTGCAACCTCTCCGAGCGGGAGTAGGATGGGAGAGACCCAGTACTTC. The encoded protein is CATSPSGSRMGETQYF.

The CDR3 loop reads CASSLTRDRGGDTQYF. CDR3 coding DNA: TGTGCCAGCAGCTTAACAAGGGACAGGGGAGGGGATACGCAGTATTTT. This chain connects TRBV7-3 to TRBJ2-3; 10 bases map to TRBD1. The CDR3 length is 16 residues. The ends lost 0 bases at V and 6 bases at J; junction bases unmatched: 6. CDR1 SGHTA and CDR2 FQGTGA come from the germline V gene.

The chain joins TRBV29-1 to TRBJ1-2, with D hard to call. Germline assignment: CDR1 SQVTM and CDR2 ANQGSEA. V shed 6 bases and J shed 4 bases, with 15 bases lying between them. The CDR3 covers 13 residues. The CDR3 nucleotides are TGCAGCGTCCCCTCCCCTCGAGGCTATGGCTACACCTTC. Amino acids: CSVPSPRGYGYTF.

The CDR3 sequence is CASSLSAGEQGEQYF. The CDR3 DNA reads TGTGCCAGCAGCTTATCGGCAGGGGAACAGGGCGAGCAGTACTTC. The V call is TRBV7-2, the J call TRBJ2-7; perhaps TRBD1 as D (6 bases). With 2 bases removed from V and 6 bases from J, the gap between germline ends came to 17 bases. Looked up from germline, CDR1 is SGHTA and CDR2 is FQGNSA. CDR3 length equals 15 residues.

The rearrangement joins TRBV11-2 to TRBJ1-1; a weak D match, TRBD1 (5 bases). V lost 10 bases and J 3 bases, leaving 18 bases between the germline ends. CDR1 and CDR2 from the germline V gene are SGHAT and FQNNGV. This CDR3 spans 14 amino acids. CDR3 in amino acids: CATTTTGSDTEAFF. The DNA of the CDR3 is TGTGCCACCACCACAACAGGTTCGGACACTGAAGCTTTCTTT. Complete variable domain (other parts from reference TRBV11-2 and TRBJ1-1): EAGVAQSPRYKIIEKRQSVAFWCNPISGHATLYWYQQILGQGPKLLIQFQNNGVVDDSQLPKDRFSAERLKGVDSTLKIQPAKLEDSAVYLCATTTTGSDTEAFFGQGTRLTVV.

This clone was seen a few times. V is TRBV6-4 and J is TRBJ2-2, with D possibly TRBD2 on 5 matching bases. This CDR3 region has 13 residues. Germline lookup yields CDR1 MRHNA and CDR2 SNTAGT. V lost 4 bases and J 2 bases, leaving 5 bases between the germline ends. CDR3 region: CASSAGNTGELFF. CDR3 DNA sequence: TGTGCCAGCAGTGCGGGAAACACCGGGGAGCTGTTTTTT.

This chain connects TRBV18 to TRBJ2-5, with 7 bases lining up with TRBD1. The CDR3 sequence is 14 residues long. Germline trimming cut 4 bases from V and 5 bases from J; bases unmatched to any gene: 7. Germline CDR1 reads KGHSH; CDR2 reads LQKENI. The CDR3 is CASSHLTGVETQYF. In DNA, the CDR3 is TGTGCCAGCTCACACTTAACAGGGGTCGAGACCCAGTACTTC.

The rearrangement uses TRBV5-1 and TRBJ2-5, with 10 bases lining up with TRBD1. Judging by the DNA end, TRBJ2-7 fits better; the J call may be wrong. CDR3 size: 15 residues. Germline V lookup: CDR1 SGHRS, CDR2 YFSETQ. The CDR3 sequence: CASGGTGTGAHEQYF. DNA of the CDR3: TGCGCCAGCGGGGGGACCGGGACAGGGGCCCACGAGCAGTACTTC.

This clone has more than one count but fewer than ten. The CDR3 reads CASGGTPTNYGYTF. Written as DNA, the CDR3 is TGTGCTAGTGGGGGGACACCGACTAACTATGGCTACACCTTC. The chain recombines TRBV12-5 with TRBJ1-2; a possible D gene is TRBD1 (6 bases). Trimming removed 6 bases at V and 0 bases at J, with 11 bases between. Germline values: CDR1 LGHNT, CDR2 FRNRAP. The CDR3 runs 14 residues.

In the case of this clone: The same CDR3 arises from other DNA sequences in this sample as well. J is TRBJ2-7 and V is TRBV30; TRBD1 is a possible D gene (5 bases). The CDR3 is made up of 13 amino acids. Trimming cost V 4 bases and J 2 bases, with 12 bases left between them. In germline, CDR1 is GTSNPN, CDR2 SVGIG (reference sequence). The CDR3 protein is CAWKVGPAYEQYF. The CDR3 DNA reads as TGTGCCTGGAAGGTGGGGCCGGCCTACGAGCAGTACTTC.

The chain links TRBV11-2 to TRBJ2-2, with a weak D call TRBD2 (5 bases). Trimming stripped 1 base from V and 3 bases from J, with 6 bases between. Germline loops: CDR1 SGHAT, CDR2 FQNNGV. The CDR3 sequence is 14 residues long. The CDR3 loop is CASSLAGYTGELFF. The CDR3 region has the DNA TGTGCCAGCAGCTTAGCGGGGTACACCGGGGAGCTGTTTTTT.

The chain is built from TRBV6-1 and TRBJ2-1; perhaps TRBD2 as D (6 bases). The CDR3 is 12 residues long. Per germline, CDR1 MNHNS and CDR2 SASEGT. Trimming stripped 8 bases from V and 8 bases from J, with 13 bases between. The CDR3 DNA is TGTGCCAGCTTCGCGGGATCTGATGAGCAGTTCTTC. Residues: CASFAGSDEQFF.

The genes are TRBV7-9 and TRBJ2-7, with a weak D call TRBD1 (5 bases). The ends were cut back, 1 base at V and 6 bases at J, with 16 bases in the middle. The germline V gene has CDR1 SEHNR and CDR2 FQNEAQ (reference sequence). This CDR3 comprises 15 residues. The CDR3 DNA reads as TGTGCCAGCAGCTTAGATTTCCAGGGTGGATCCGAGCAGTACTTC. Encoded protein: CASSLDFQGGSEQYF.

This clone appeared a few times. The DNA for the CDR3 is TGTGCCTGCTCAGTTTGGGCGAACACTGAAGCTTTCTTT. Encoded protein: CACSVWANTEAFF. The rearrangement joins TRBV30 to TRBJ1-1; the D is unclear. The V and J ends lost 6 bases and 1 base respectively, with 12 bases between them. CDR3 length equals 13 residues. Germline CDR1 and CDR2: GTSNPN and SVGIG (reference sequence).

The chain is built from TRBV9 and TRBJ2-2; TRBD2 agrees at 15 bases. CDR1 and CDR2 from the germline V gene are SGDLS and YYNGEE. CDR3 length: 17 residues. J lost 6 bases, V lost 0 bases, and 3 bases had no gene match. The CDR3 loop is CASSVGTSGGAPGELFF. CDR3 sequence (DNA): TGTGCCAGCAGCGTAGGGACTAGCGGGGGGGCCCCCGGGGAGCTGTTTTTT.

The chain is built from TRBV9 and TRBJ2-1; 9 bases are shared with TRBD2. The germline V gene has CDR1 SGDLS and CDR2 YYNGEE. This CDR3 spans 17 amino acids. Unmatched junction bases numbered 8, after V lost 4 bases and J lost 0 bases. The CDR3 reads CASSPRGRGGSYNEQFF. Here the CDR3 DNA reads TGTGCCAGCAGCCCAAGGGGGCGGGGGGGCTCCTACAATGAGCAGTTCTTC.

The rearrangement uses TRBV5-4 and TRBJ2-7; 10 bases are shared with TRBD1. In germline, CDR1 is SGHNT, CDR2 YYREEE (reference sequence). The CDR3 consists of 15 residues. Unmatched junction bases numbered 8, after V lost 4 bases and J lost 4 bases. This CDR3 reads CASSVHPGQGYEQYF. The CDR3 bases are TGTGCCAGCAGCGTACACCCGGGACAGGGGTACGAGCAGTACTTC.

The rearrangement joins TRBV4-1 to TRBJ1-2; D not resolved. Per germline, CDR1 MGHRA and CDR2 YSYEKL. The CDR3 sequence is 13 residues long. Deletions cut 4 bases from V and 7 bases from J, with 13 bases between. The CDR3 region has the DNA TGCGCCAGCAGCCCCCGGGAGGGAAGTGGCTACACCTTC. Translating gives CASSPREGSGYTF.

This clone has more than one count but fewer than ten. This CDR3 is CASGGQGVDTQYF. CDR3 DNA sequence: TGCGCCAGCGGTGGACAGGGGGTAGATACGCAGTATTTT. V is TRBV10-2 and J is TRBJ2-3; TRBD1 matches 10 bases. This CDR3 contains 13 residues. CDR1 is WSHSY, CDR2 SAAADI, per germline. V lost 8 bases to trimming and J lost 5 bases; unmatched junction nucleotides: 4.

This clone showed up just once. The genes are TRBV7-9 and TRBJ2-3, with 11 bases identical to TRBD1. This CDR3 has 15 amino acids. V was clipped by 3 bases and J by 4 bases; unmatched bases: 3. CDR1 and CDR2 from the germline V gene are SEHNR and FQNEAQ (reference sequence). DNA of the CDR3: TGTGCCAGCAGCTTCGCGGGACAGGGGGCAGATACGCAGTATTTT. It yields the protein CASSFAGQGADTQYF.